This T cell receptor beta chain stems from a study of T cell responses to AZD1222 COVID-19 vaccine. Study findings and constraints: Clonal diversity was possibly underestimated, and the donors were mostly white British, with more females. Only a handful of AZD1222 recipients were seropositive at baseline. Two doses of AZD1222 preceded a rise in Spike-specific TCR breadth and depth.

The table came from immunoSEQ multiplex PCR; TCRdb's copy has only in-frame clones and leaves some out. The sample records around 130,000 clones, over 75% being singletons. V was pared by 7 bases and J by 5 bases, with 3 bases of the junction left unmatched. This CDR3 has 13 amino acids. Germline CDR1 is SQVTM and CDR2 is ANQGSEA. Comments on this clone: The antigen remains undetermined.

The chain is built from TRBV29-1 and TRBJ2-1; 12 bases are shared with TRBD1. The clonotype comes from an adult in good health. The sample consisted of peripheral blood, taken on day 0 of MenACWY control vaccination. The CDR3 DNA is TGCAGCGGGGGACAGGGGGCCCACAATGAGCAGTTCTTC. Translating it yields CSGGQGAHNEQFF.